A selection of T cell receptor beta chains follows, all from one sample in a study of CD8 T cells in ankylosing spondylitis. TCRdb re-derived calls from the 5' RACE reads in MiXCR, one entry per CDR3 protein. Of some 120,000 distinct CDR3 sequences listed, approximately 14% were seen once; the top ten hold 2.5% to 3%. The sequenced sample was blood, either unsorted or a sorted T cell fraction (not recorded which). All receptors derive from a female donor with ankylosing spondylitis or in good health (not recorded which). CDR3s include the opening cysteine and the closing phenylalanine or tryptophan. A D gene is named only where the DNA matches it firmly. A clone size is listed for some rows: how often the clone was seen (once, few, many), or a class if it is expanded.

d_gene: NA
abundance: many
j_gene: TRBJ1-3
v_gene: TRBV7-6
CDR3nt: TGTGCCAGCAGCTCTCCTGGAAACACCATATATTTT
CDR3aa: CASSSPGNTIYF

d_gene: NA
abundance: many
j_gene: TRBJ2-3
v_gene: TRBV27
CDR3nt: TGTGCCAGCGGACCTGGCACAGCCCCAACTAATACGCAGTATTTT
CDR3aa: CASGPGTAPTNTQYF

d_gene: TRBD2
abundance: few
j_gene: TRBJ2-2
v_gene: TRBV9
CDR3nt: TGTGCCAGCAGCGTGGGAGGGGCGATTAACACCGGGGAGCTGTTTTTT
CDR3aa: CASSVGGAINTGELFF

d_gene: NA
abundance: once
j_gene: TRBJ2-7
v_gene: TRBV6-5
CDR3nt: TGTGCCAGCAGTTACACTCTTTCGGGCAGGGGCTACGAGCAGTACTTC
CDR3aa: CASSYTLSGRGYEQYF

d_gene: TRBD2
abundance: few
j_gene: TRBJ2-7
v_gene: TRBV20-1
CDR3nt: TGCAGTGCCCGACTAGCAAGAATCTCCTACGAGCAGTACTTC
CDR3aa: CSARLARISYEQYF

d_gene: NA
abundance: many
j_gene: TRBJ1-5
v_gene: TRBV10-3
CDR3nt: TGTGCCATCAGTGAGTCGACGCATCAGCCCCAGCATTTT
CDR3aa: CAISESTHQPQHF

d_gene: NA
abundance: many
j_gene: TRBJ2-3
v_gene: TRBV7-3
CDR3nt: TGTGCCAGCAGCTTAACACCGGGACATAAGGTTACGCAGTATTTT
CDR3aa: CASSLTPGHKVTQYF

d_gene: TRBD2
abundance: NA
j_gene: TRBJ2-5
v_gene: TRBV5-1
CDR3nt: TGCGCCAGCAGATCGGGACTAGCGGGAAGCCAAGAGACCCAGTACTTC
CDR3aa: CASRSGLAGSQETQYF

d_gene: NA
abundance: many
j_gene: TRBJ2-2
v_gene: TRBV12-3/TRBV12-4
CDR3nt: TGTGCCAGCAGTTTGTCCGGGGAGCTGTTTTTT
CDR3aa: CASSLSGELFF

d_gene: TRBD1
abundance: few
j_gene: TRBJ2-2
v_gene: TRBV24-1
CDR3nt: TGTGCCACCAGTGATCCCGGGACAGGGGTCCGTAGCGGGGAGCTGTTTTTT
CDR3aa: CATSDPGTGVRSGELFF

d_gene: TRBD1
abundance: NA
j_gene: TRBJ1-1
v_gene: TRBV18
CDR3nt: TGTGCCAGCTCAGCCGGGACAGGGGGGACGAACACTGAAGCTTTCTTT
CDR3aa: CASSAGTGGTNTEAFF

d_gene: NA
abundance: NA
j_gene: TRBJ2-1
v_gene: TRBV5-1
CDR3nt: TGCGCCAGCAGCTTGGCCTTGCGAACCAATGAGCAGTTCTTC
CDR3aa: CASSLALRTNEQFF

d_gene: NA
abundance: few
j_gene: TRBJ2-1
v_gene: TRBV18
CDR3nt: TGTGCCAGCTCACCATCGAGACTAAATGAGCAGTTCTTC
CDR3aa: CASSPSRLNEQFF

d_gene: TRBD2
abundance: NA
j_gene: TRBJ2-7
v_gene: TRBV7-3
CDR3nt: TGTGCCAGCAGCTTAATGTTGACTAGCAATTCCTACGAGCAGTACTTC
CDR3aa: CASSLMLTSNSYEQYF

d_gene: NA
abundance: few
j_gene: TRBJ2-1
v_gene: TRBV20-1
CDR3nt: TGCAGTGCTAGATCGAGGGAGAACAATGAGCAGTTCTTC
CDR3aa: CSARSRENNEQFF

d_gene: NA
abundance: few
j_gene: TRBJ1-2
v_gene: TRBV7-8
CDR3nt: TGTGCCAGCAGCTTAGGGTTGGGCTGGGCCAGAGGCTACACCTTC
CDR3aa: CASSLGLGWARGYTF

d_gene: NA
abundance: NA
j_gene: TRBJ2-7
v_gene: TRBV27
CDR3nt: TGTGCCAGCAGTTTTGACTCTTTCGGGGCGAGGCTCCCTGCCTACGAGCAGTACTTC
CDR3aa: CASSFDSFGARLPAYEQYF

d_gene: TRBD1
abundance: few
j_gene: TRBJ1-6
v_gene: TRBV6-6
CDR3nt: TGTGCCAGCTCCGACAGGGGGGGATCACCCCTCCACTTT
CDR3aa: CASSDRGGSPLHF

d_gene: TRBD2
abundance: few
j_gene: TRBJ2-3
v_gene: TRBV5-1
CDR3nt: TGCGCCAGCAGCCCCGGGACTAGCGGGAGGTACACAGATACGCAGTATTTT
CDR3aa: CASSPGTSGRYTDTQYF

d_gene: TRBD1
abundance: NA
j_gene: TRBJ2-1
v_gene: TRBV6-4
CDR3nt: TGTGCCAGCAGTGGTCAGGGGGCTTCTGATGAGCAGTTCTTC
CDR3aa: CASSGQGASDEQFF

d_gene: TRBD1
abundance: many
j_gene: TRBJ1-2
v_gene: TRBV29-1
CDR3nt: TGCAGCGTTGAGGAGGACAGGGGTTTAACTGGCTACACCTTC
CDR3aa: CSVEEDRGLTGYTF

d_gene: TRBD1
abundance: NA
j_gene: TRBJ2-4
v_gene: TRBV11-2
CDR3nt: TGTGCCAGCAGCTTAGGTGCAGGGGGCCAGAAACTAGCCAAAAACATTCAGTACTTC
CDR3aa: CASSLGAGGQKLAKNIQYF

d_gene: NA
abundance: many
j_gene: TRBJ2-7
v_gene: TRBV7-9
CDR3nt: TGTGCCAGCAGCTCAGCAATTCATCCCCCCGAGCAGTACTTC
CDR3aa: CASSSAIHPPEQYF

d_gene: NA
abundance: many
j_gene: TRBJ2-3
v_gene: TRBV25-1
CDR3nt: TGTGCCAGCAGTGATTGGACAACCATCAGCACAGATACGCAGTATTTT
CDR3aa: CASSDWTTISTDTQYF

d_gene: NA
abundance: NA
j_gene: TRBJ1-5
v_gene: TRBV12-3/TRBV12-4
CDR3nt: TGTGCCAGCAGTTTAAAGGGGCCGGACAATCAGCCCCAGCATTTT
CDR3aa: CASSLKGPDNQPQHF

d_gene: NA
abundance: few
j_gene: TRBJ1-3
v_gene: TRBV12-3/TRBV12-4
CDR3nt: TGTGCCAGCACCAGACTCCTCTCTGGAAACACCATATATTTT
CDR3aa: CASTRLLSGNTIYF

d_gene: TRBD1
abundance: NA
j_gene: TRBJ1-1
v_gene: TRBV6-1
CDR3nt: TGTGCCAGCAAAACCGGGACAGGGGTTGAAGCTTTCTTT
CDR3aa: CASKTGTGVEAFF

d_gene: TRBD2
abundance: NA
j_gene: TRBJ2-7
v_gene: TRBV5-1
CDR3nt: TGCGCCAGCAGCTTGATAGCGGGAGGATTGAACGAGCAGTACTTC
CDR3aa: CASSLIAGGLNEQYF

d_gene: NA
abundance: many
j_gene: TRBJ1-5
v_gene: TRBV12-3/TRBV12-4
CDR3nt: TGTGCCAGCAGTAAGCACAGTAATAGCAATCAGCCCCAGCATTTT
CDR3aa: CASSKHSNSNQPQHF

d_gene: TRBD1
abundance: few
j_gene: TRBJ1-1
v_gene: TRBV5-1
CDR3nt: TGCGCCAGCAGCCCGAAAACAGGGGCGAACACTGAAGCTTTCTTT
CDR3aa: CASSPKTGANTEAFF

d_gene: NA
abundance: many
j_gene: TRBJ2-3
v_gene: TRBV7-2
CDR3nt: TGTGCCAGCGGGGTATCAACAGATACGCAGTATTTT
CDR3aa: CASGVSTDTQYF

d_gene: NA
abundance: NA
j_gene: TRBJ2-5
v_gene: TRBV9
CDR3nt: TGTGCCAGCAGCGTAGGAGGGCTCCAAGAGACCCAGTACTTC
CDR3aa: CASSVGGLQETQYF

d_gene: TRBD2
abundance: NA
j_gene: TRBJ2-7
v_gene: TRBV9
CDR3nt: TGTGCCAGCAGCGTAACTCCTAGCGGGGGGGAGCAGTACTTC
CDR3aa: CASSVTPSGGEQYF

d_gene: NA
abundance: many
j_gene: TRBJ2-7
v_gene: TRBV7-2
CDR3nt: TGTGCCAGCAGCGGGGGGGCCCGCTACGAGCAGTACTTC
CDR3aa: CASSGGARYEQYF

d_gene: NA
abundance: many
j_gene: TRBJ1-1
v_gene: TRBV19
CDR3nt: TGTGCCAGCAAACAGGTCACTGAAGCTTTCTTT
CDR3aa: CASKQVTEAFF

d_gene: NA
abundance: few
j_gene: TRBJ2-1
v_gene: TRBV10-3
CDR3nt: TGTGCCATCAGTGATCCTGGGACAACCGCGAGCTCCTACAATGAGCAGTTCTTC
CDR3aa: CAISDPGTTASSYNEQFF

d_gene: TRBD2
abundance: NA
j_gene: TRBJ2-5
v_gene: TRBV14
CDR3nt: TGTGCCAGCAGCCACCCCGGACTAGGCTCGGGGACCCAGTACTTC
CDR3aa: CASSHPGLGSGTQYF

d_gene: NA
abundance: few
j_gene: TRBJ1-1
v_gene: TRBV18
CDR3nt: TGTGCCAGCTCTACCACCACGAGGGCTGAAGCTTTCTTT
CDR3aa: CASSTTTRAEAFF

d_gene: NA
abundance: few
j_gene: TRBJ2-7
v_gene: TRBV3-1
CDR3nt: TGTGCCAGCAGCCAAGGAGGGGTTCCCCTGGAGCAGTACTTC
CDR3aa: CASSQGGVPLEQYF

d_gene: TRBD2
abundance: NA
j_gene: TRBJ2-1
v_gene: TRBV5-6
CDR3nt: TGTGCCAGCGGCCCCGCCCGGTTTCGCGGGAGCGGGTACAATGAGCAGTTCTTC
CDR3aa: CASGPARFRGSGYNEQFF

d_gene: NA
abundance: few
j_gene: TRBJ1-2
v_gene: TRBV3-1
CDR3nt: TGTGCCAGCAGCCAAGCCGGGAACAGCATCTATGGCTACACCTTC
CDR3aa: CASSQAGNSIYGYTF

d_gene: NA
abundance: NA
j_gene: TRBJ2-4
v_gene: TRBV6-2/TRBV6-3
CDR3nt: TGTGCCAGCAGTTACGGATCCTTGGCCAAAAACATTCAGTACTTC
CDR3aa: CASSYGSLAKNIQYF

d_gene: NA
abundance: many
j_gene: TRBJ2-2
v_gene: TRBV24-1
CDR3nt: TGTGCCACCAGTGACAACGCAGGGGTTCTAGGCACCGGGGAGCTGTTTTTT
CDR3aa: CATSDNAGVLGTGELFF

d_gene: TRBD1
abundance: many
j_gene: TRBJ2-7
v_gene: TRBV5-1
CDR3nt: TGCGCCAGCAGCTCACAAGGGGGCCTTATGACCCAAAACCTATACGAGCAGTACTTC
CDR3aa: CASSSQGGLMTQNLYEQYF

d_gene: TRBD1
abundance: many
j_gene: TRBJ2-1
v_gene: TRBV20-1
CDR3nt: TGCAGTGCGCCTCGCGGGACAGGGTCCAATGAGCAGTTCTTC
CDR3aa: CSAPRGTGSNEQFF

d_gene: NA
abundance: many
j_gene: TRBJ2-7
v_gene: TRBV29-1
CDR3nt: TGCAGCGTTGTCTCCCGGACCTACGAGCAGTACTTC
CDR3aa: CSVVSRTYEQYF

d_gene: NA
abundance: NA
j_gene: TRBJ2-3
v_gene: TRBV29-1
CDR3nt: TGCAGCGTTGCTGTTGCGGTTTTAACGGGCACAGATACGCAGTATTTT
CDR3aa: CSVAVAVLTGTDTQYF

d_gene: NA
abundance: once
j_gene: TRBJ2-1
v_gene: TRBV7-2
CDR3nt: TGTGCCAGCAGCCCCCGGAGTCCGGGGAATGAGCAGTTCTTC
CDR3aa: CASSPRSPGNEQFF

d_gene: NA
abundance: many
j_gene: TRBJ2-1
v_gene: TRBV20-1
CDR3nt: TGCAGTGCTACAGGGGCACATGAGCAGTTCTTC
CDR3aa: CSATGAHEQFF

d_gene: TRBD2
abundance: NA
j_gene: TRBJ2-1
v_gene: TRBV5-1
CDR3nt: TGCGCCAGCAGCTTGGCTAGCGGGAGTCCGACGGAGCAGTTCTTC
CDR3aa: CASSLASGSPTEQFF

d_gene: NA
abundance: few
j_gene: TRBJ2-1
v_gene: TRBV12-3/TRBV12-4
CDR3nt: TGTGCCAGCAGTCCTCCCCCCACGGGAGTGGCCAATGAGCAGTTCTTC
CDR3aa: CASSPPPTGVANEQFF